This T cell receptor (beta chain) was retrieved from a study of T cell repertoires in ileal Crohn's disease. About the study: Operated complications were stricturing disease (about 60%) and penetrating disease (39%).

Per sample, roughly 0.5 micrograms of biopsy DNA were TCRB immunosequenced. Assay used: immunoSEQ multiplex PCR; TCRdb lists only in-frame clones, some missing. This table holds tens of thousands of clones, roughly three quarters found once. Overall study results and limits: Mucosal expansions were suggested to be mainly CD8 T cells. Clonality above 26.8% at surgery always came with endoscopic recurrence.

This clone has a handful of counts. Its antigen is as yet unknown. The junction departs from germline at one end; a sequencing error may be responsible. The CDR3 extends over 14 amino acids. The germline CDR1 and CDR2 sequences are MNHNS and SASEGT. Source material: ileal tissue. This clonotype was sampled from an adult with Crohn's disease. The rearrangement uses TRBV6-1 and TRBJ1-1; possibly TRBD1 for D (6 bases). The CDR3 loop is CQSGGLLMNTEAFF. CDR3 sequence (DNA): TGCCAGAGCGGGGGCCTACTCATGAACACTGAAGCTTTCTTT.